The sequence of this TCR beta chain was determined in a study of blood T cell repertoires in COVID-19. Generated by immunoSEQ multiplex PCR, the TCRdb table keeps only in-frame clones and is missing some. The sample lists about 180,000 clones, about 89% occurring once. Germline V gene sequence: CDR1 LGHNA, CDR2 YSLEER. With 3 bases removed from V and 1 base from J, the gap between germline ends came to 3 bases. The CDR3 is 12 amino acids. This TCR came from a young man who had recovered from COVID-19. V and J are TRBV4-3 and TRBJ1-1; D unresolved. Material: peripheral blood. The CDR3 bases are TGCGCCAGCAGCCATCAGAACACTGAAGCTTTCTTT. This encodes CASSHQNTEAFF.